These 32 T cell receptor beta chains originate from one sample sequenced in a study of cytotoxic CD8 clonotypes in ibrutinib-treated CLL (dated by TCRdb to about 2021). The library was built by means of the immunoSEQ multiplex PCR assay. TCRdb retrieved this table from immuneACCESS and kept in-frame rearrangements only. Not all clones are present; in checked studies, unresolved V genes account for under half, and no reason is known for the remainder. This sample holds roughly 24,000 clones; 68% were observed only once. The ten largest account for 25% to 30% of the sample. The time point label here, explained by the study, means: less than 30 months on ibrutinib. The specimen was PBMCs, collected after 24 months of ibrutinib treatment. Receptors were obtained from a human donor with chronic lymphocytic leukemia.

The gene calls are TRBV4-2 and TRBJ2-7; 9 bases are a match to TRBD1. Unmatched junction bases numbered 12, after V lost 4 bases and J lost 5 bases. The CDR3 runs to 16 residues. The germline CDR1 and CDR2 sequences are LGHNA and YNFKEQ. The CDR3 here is CASSLGRDRVFHEQYF. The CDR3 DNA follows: TGTGCCAGCAGCCTCGGCCGGGACAGGGTTTTCCACGAGCAGTACTTC.

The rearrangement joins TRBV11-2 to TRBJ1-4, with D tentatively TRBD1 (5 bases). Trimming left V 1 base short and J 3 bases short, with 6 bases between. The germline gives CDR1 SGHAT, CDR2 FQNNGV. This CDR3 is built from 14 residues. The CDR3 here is CASSLGGANEKLFF. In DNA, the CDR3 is TGTGCCAGCAGCTTAGGGGGGGCTAATGAAAAACTGTTTTTT.

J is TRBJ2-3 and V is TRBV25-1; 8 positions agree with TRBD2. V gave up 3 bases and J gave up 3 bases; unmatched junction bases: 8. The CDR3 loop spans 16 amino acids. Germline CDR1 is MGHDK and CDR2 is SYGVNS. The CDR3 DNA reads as TGTGCCAGCAGTGATCCGTCGGGCGGGGGGACAGATACGCAGTATTTT. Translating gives CASSDPSGGGTDTQYF.

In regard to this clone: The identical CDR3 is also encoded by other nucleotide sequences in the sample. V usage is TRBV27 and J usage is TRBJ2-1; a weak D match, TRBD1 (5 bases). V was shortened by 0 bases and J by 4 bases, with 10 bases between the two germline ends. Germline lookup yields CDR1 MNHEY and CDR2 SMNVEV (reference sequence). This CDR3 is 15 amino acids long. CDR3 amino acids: CASSLSSRGYNEQFF. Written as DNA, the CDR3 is TGTGCCAGCAGTTTATCGTCAAGGGGTTACAATGAGCAGTTCTTC.

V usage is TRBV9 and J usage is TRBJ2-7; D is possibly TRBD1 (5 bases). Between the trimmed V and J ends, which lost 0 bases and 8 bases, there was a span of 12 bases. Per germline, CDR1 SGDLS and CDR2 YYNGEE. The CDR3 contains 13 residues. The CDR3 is CASSVELMGQQYF. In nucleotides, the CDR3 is TGTGCCAGCAGCGTAGAATTGATGGGGCAGCAGTACTTC.

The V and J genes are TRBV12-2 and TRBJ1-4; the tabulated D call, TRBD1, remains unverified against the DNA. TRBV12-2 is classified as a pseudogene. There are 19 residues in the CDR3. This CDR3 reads CASRLAPLGQDTTNEKLFF. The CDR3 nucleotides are TGTGCAAGTCGCTTAGCACCCCTCGGACAGGATACAACTAATGAAAAACTGTTTTTT.

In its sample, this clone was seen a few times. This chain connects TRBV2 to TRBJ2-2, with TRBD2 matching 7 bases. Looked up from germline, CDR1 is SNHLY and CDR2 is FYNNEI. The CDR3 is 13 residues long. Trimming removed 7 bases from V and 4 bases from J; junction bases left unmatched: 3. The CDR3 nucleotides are TGTGCCAGCACTCCGGGGGGCACCGGGGAGCTGTTTTTT. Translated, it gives CASTPGGTGELFF.

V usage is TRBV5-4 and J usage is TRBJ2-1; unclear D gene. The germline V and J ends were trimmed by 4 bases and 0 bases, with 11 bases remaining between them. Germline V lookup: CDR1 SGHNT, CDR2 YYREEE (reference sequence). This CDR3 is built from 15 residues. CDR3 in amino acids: CASSARVDSYNEQFF. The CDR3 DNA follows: TGTGCCAGCAGCGCGCGTGTGGACTCCTACAATGAGCAGTTCTTC. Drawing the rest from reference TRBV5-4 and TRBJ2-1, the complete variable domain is ETGVTQSPTHLIKTRGQQVTLRCSSQSGHNTVSWYQQALGQGPQFIFQYYREEENGRGNFPPRFSGLQFPNYSSELNVNALELDDSALYLCASSARVDSYNEQFFGPGTRLTVL.

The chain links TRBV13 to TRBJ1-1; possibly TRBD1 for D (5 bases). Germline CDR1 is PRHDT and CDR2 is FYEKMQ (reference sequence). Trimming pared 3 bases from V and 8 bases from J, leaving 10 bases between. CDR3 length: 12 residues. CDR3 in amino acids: CASSFPGGEAFF. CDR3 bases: TGTGCCAGCAGCTTCCCTGGGGGGGAAGCTTTCTTT.

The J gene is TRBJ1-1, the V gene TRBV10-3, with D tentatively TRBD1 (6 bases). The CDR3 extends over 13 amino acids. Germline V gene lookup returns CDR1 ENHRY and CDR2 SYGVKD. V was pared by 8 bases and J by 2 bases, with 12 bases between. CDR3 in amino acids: CAIVGTPNTEAFF. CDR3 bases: TGTGCCATCGTCGGGACACCTAACACTGAAGCTTTCTTT.

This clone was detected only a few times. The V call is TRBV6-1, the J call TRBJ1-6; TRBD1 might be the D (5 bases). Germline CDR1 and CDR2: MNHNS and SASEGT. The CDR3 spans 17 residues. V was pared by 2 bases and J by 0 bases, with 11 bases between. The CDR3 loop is CASSEKAGSSYNSPLHF. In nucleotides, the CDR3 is TGTGCCAGCAGTGAAAAGGCAGGGAGCTCCTATAATTCACCCCTCCACTTT.

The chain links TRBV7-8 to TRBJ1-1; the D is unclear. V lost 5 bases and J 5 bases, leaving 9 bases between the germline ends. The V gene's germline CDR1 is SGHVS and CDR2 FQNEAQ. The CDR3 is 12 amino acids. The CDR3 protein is CASSPGRTEAFF. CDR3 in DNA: TGTGCCAGCAGCCCGGGTCGTACTGAAGCTTTCTTT.

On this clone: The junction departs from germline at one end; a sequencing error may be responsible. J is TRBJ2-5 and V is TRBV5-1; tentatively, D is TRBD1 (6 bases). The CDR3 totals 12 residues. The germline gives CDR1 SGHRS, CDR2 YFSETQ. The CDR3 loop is CASSKGVEIQYF. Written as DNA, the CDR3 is TGCGCCAGCAGTAAGGGGGTAGAGATCCAGTACTTC. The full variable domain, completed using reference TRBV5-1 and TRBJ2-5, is KAGVTQTPRYLIKTRGQQVTLSCSPISGHRSVSWYQQTPGQGLQFLFEYFSETQRNKGNFPGRFSGRQFSNSRSEMNVSTLELGDSALYLCASSKGVEIQYFGPGTRLLVL.

CDR3 sequence reads: CASGRGLTETQYF. As DNA, the CDR3 is TGTGCTAGTGGCAGAGGACTGACAGAGACCCAGTACTTC. The chain employs TRBV12-5 and TRBJ2-5; D might be TRBD2 (5 bases). Germline V CDR1 and CDR2: LGHNT, FRNRAP. The V end was cut by 6 bases, the J end by 4 bases, with 12 bases between. This CDR3 has 13 residues.

CDR3 amino acids: CASSLETTHGSVLLGSYEQYF. DNA for the CDR3: TGCGCCAGCAGCTTGGAAACTACCCACGGGTCGGTCTTGCTGGGCTCCTACGAGCAGTACTTC. This chain links TRBV5-1 with TRBJ2-7, with no clear D. Germline values: CDR1 SGHRS, CDR2 YFSETQ. The CDR3 has 21 residues. V lost 0 bases and J 0 bases, leaving 28 bases between the germline ends.

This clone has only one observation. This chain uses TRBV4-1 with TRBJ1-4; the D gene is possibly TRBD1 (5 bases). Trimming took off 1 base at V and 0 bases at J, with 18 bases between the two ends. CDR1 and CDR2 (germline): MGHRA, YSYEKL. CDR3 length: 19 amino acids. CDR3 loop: CASSQGSTGGLTTNEKLFF. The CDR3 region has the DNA TGCGCCAGCAGCCAAGGATCGACTGGGGGACTCACAACTAATGAAAAACTGTTTTTT.

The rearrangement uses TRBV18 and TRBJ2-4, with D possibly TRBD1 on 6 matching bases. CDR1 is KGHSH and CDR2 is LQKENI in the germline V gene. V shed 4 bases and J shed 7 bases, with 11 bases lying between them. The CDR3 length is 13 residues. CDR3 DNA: TGTGCCAGCTCACAGGGGGTGGAGAACATTCAGTACTTC. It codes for CASSQGVENIQYF.

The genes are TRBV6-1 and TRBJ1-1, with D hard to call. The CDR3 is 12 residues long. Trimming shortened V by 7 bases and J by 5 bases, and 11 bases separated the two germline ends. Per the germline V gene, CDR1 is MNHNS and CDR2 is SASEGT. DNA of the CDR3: TGTGCCAGCACCATAGGTTGGACTGAAGCTTTCTTT. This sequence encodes CASTIGWTEAFF.

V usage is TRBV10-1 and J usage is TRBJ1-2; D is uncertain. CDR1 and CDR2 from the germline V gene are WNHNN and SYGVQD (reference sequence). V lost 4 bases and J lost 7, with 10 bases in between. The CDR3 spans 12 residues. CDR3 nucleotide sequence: TGCGCCAGCAGTGGCCCAACCTCTGGCTACACCTTC. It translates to CASSGPTSGYTF.

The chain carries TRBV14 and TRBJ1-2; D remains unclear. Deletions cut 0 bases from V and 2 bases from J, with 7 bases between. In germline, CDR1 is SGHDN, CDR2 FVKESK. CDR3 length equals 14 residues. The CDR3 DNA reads TGTGCCAGCAGCCAAGATCCCGGAAACTATGGCTACACCTTC. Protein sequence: CASSQDPGNYGYTF.

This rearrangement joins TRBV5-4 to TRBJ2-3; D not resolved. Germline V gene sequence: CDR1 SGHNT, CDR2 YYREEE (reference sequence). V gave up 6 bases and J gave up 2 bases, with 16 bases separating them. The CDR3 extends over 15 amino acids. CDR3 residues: CASTLAGTLTDTQYF. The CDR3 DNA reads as TGTGCCAGCACGTTGGCAGGTACCCTCACAGATACGCAGTATTTT.

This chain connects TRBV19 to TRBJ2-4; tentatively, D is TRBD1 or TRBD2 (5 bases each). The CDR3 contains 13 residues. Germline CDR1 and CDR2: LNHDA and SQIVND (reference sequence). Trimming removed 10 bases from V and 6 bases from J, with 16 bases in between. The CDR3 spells CATRGLSGNIQYF. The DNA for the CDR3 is TGTGCCACCCGGGGCCTTTCGGGAAACATTCAGTACTTC.

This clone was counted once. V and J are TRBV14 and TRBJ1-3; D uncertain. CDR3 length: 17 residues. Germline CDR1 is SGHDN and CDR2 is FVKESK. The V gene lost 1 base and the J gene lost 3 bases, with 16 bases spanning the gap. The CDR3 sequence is CASSQVPPRQVGNTIYF. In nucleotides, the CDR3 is TGTGCCAGCAGCCAAGTTCCCCCCAGACAAGTTGGAAACACCATATATTTT.

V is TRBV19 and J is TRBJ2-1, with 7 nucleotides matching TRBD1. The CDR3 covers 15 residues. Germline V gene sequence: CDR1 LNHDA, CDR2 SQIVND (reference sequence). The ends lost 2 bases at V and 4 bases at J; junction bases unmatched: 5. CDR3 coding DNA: TGTGCCAGTAGTATAACCGGGACAGCTTACAATGAGCAGTTCTTC. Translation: CASSITGTAYNEQFF.

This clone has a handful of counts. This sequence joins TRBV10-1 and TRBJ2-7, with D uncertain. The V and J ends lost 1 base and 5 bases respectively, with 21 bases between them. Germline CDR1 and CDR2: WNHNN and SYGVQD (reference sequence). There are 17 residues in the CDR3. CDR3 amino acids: CASSELSRAHLRDEQYF. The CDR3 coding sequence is TGCGCCAGCAGTGAGTTGTCTAGGGCTCACCTAAGGGACGAGCAGTACTTC.

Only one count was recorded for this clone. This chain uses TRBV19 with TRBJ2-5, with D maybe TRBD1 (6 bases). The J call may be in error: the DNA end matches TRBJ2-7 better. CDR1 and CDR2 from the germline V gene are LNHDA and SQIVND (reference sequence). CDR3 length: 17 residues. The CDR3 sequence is CASSIGPDRTSRNEQYF. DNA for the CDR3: TGTGCCAGTAGTATAGGCCCCGACAGGACTTCCAGGAACGAGCAGTACTTC.

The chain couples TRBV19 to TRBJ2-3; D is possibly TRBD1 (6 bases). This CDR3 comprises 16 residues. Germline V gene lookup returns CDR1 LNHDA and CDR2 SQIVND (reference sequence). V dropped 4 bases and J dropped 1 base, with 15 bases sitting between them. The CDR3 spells CASSNSRGRGTDTQYF. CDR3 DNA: TGTGCCAGTAGTAATTCCAGGGGCAGAGGCACAGATACGCAGTATTTT.

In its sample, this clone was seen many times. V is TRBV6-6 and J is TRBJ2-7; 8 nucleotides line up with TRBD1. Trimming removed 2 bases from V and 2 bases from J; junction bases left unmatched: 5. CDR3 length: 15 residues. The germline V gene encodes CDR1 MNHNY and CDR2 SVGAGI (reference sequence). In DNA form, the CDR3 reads TGTGCCAGCAGTTACGATCAACAGGGGGCCTACGAGCAGTACTTC. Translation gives CASSYDQQGAYEQYF.

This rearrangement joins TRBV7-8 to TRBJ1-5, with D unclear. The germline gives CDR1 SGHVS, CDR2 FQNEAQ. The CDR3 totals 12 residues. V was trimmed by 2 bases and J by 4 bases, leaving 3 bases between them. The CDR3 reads CASSLYNQPQHF. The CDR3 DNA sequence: TGTGCCAGCAGCTTATATAATCAGCCCCAGCATTTT.

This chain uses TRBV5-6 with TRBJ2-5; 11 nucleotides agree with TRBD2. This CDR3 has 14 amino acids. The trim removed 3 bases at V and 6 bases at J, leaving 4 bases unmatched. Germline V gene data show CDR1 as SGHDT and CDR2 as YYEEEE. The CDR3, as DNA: TGTGCCAGCAGCTCTGGGACTAGCGGCCAGACCCAGTACTTC. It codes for CASSSGTSGQTQYF.

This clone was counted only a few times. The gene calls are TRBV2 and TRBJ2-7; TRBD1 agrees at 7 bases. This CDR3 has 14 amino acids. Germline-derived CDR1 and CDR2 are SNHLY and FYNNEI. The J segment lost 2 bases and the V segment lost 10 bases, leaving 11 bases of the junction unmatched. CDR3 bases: TGTGCCACCAAACGGGCAGGGGGTACCTACGAGCAGTACTTC. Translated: CATKRAGGTYEQYF.

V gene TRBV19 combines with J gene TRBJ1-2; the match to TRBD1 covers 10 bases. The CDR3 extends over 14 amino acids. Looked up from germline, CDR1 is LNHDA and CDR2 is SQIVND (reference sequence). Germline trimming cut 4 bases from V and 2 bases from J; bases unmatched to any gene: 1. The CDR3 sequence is CASSRGQGNYGYTF. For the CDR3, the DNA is TGTGCCAGTAGTAGGGGACAGGGGAACTATGGCTACACCTTC. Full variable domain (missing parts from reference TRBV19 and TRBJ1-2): DGGITQSPKYLFRKEGQNVTLSCEQNLNHDAMYWYRQDPGQGLRLIYYSQIVNDFQKGDIAEGYSVSREKKESFPLTVTSAQKNPTAFYLCASSRGQGNYGYTFGSGTRLTVV.